This T cell receptor (beta chain) was recovered during a study of CD8 T cells in ankylosing spondylitis. Study-wide results and limits: Eight or nine highly homologous variants made up a TCR beta motif that seemed to typify ankylosing spondylitis blood. Earlier work had already found some motif variants in reactive arthritis synovial fluid and blood. Clones linked to the disease showed a CD8+ phenotype. They occurred at relatively low frequencies in peripheral blood.

To note about this clonotype: No antigen is known for it.

Each CDR3 protein gets one entry after TCRdb re-called the 5' RACE reads with MiXCR. The table shows 350,000 or so distinct CDR3 sequences, with 6.5% to 10% occurring only once. From germline, CDR1 is SGHDN and CDR2 FVKESK. The V gene lost 2 bases and the J gene lost 2 bases, with 10 bases spanning the gap. The CDR3 runs to 15 residues. The receptor comes from a male donor with ankylosing spondylitis. This chain links TRBV14 with TRBJ2-1, with a possible D match to TRBD1 (5 bases). The sample was blood, either unsorted or a sorted T cell fraction (not recorded which). The CDR3 is CASSQYQGPYNEQFF. Written as DNA, the CDR3 is TGTGCCAGCAGCCAATACCAGGGTCCCTACAATGAGCAGTTCTTC. The full variable domain, rest sourced from reference TRBV14 and TRBJ2-1, is EAGVTQFPSHSVIEKGQTVTLRCDPISGHDNLYWYRRVMGKEIKFLLHFVKESKQDESGMPNNRFLAERTGGTYSTLKVQPAELEDSGVYFCASSQYQGPYNEQFFGPGTRLTVL.